This note documents a single TCR beta chain sequence. This entry comes from a study of blood T cell repertoires in COVID-19. Study in general: Sources were T cells, B-cell-depleted T cells, or PBMCs; the material itself was cDNA or gDNA.

Recovered status in Cohort 3 required two negative PCRs, clearance, or symptom resolution. Repertoires were generated with immunoSEQ multiplex PCR, while TCRdb's copy carries only in-frame clones and drops some. The profile shows about 220,000 clones, about 88% of them singletons. With 1 base removed from V and 3 bases from J, the gap between germline ends came to 15 bases. Germline CDR1 and CDR2: MGHDK and SYGVNS. This CDR3 contains 16 residues. Input material: PBMCs or T cells enriched from blood (not recorded which). This TCR came from a woman aged 25 to 45 who had recovered from COVID-19. The J gene is TRBJ2-5, the V gene TRBV25-1, with D perhaps matching TRBD1 (7 bases). CDR3 region: CASSEFGGTDKETQYF. The DNA for the CDR3 is TGTGCCAGCAGTGAATTCGGCGGGACAGATAAAGAGACCCAGTACTTC.